This T cell receptor beta chain was observed in a study of blood T cell repertoires in COVID-19. For the study at large: There were acute and convalescent COVID-19 samples, and they came from the United States, Italy and Spain. From T cells, B-cell-depleted T cells, or PBMCs came the material, which was cDNA or gDNA.

How the authors handled the data: Scientists estimated how many nucleated cells there were by amplifying reference gene primers. TCRdb's copy holds only in-frame clones and misses some; the assay was immunoSEQ multiplex PCR. V and J calls and clone size are copied from that table; D and trimming were computed from the DNA. The sample shows approximately 100,000 clones, roughly 84% of them seen only once. Looked up from germline, CDR1 is LNHDA and CDR2 is SQIVND (reference sequence). This CDR3 has 14 amino acids. The V end was cut by 5 bases, the J end by 1 base, with 11 bases between. The rearrangement joins TRBV19 to TRBJ1-1; D may be TRBD1 (5 bases). The clonotype was recovered from a human donor in a cohort sampled during active COVID-19. The source material was peripheral blood. The CDR3 sequence: CASSAGRSNTEAFF. CDR3 sequence (DNA): TGTGCCAGTAGTGCGGGACGGTCGAACACTGAAGCTTTCTTT.